Below are 27 T cell receptor beta chains sequenced from a single sample in a study of blood T cell repertoires in COVID-19. TCRdb keeps only in-frame clones here, not all; method: immunoSEQ multiplex PCR. Of under 150,000 clones listed, over 75% are singletons. The sequenced material came from peripheral blood. These receptors were obtained from an elderly man with acute or convalescent COVID-19.

The V call is TRBV7-9, the J call TRBJ2-7; D is unresolved. V shed 2 bases and J shed 10 bases, with 18 bases lying between them. Germline V gene lookup returns CDR1 SEHNR and CDR2 FQNEAQ (reference sequence). The CDR3 length is 14 residues. The CDR3: CASSLFLSAARQYF. DNA for the CDR3: TGTGCCAGCAGCTTATTCCTCTCGGCGGCAAGACAGTACTTC.

J is TRBJ2-5 and V is TRBV10-3; 11 bases fit TRBD2. The CDR3 covers 17 residues. Germline CDR1 is ENHRY and CDR2 is SYGVKD. V shed 10 bases and J 1 base; nucleotides not matched to a gene: 14. CDR3 bases: TGTGCCACCGCGACTAGCGGGGAAAGGCGGCCCCAAGAGACCCAGTACTTC. This gives the protein CATATSGERRPQETQYF.

The rearrangement links TRBV4-1 to TRBJ1-2; D not certain. The CDR3 covers 15 residues. Germline V gives CDR1 MGHRA, CDR2 YSYEKL. The V end was cut by 0 bases, the J end by 3 bases, with 11 bases between. Written as DNA, the CDR3 is TGCGCCAGCAGCCAAGATAACGGGGTGGACTATGGCTACACCTTC. Its protein is CASSQDNGVDYGYTF.

This clone was observed a few times. The genes are TRBV10-3 and TRBJ2-7; 7 positions agree with TRBD2. In germline, CDR1 is ENHRY, CDR2 SYGVKD. This CDR3 is built from 15 residues. The V and J ends lost 3 bases and 6 bases, in that order; junction bases with no gene match: 11. CDR3 DNA sequence: TGTGCCATCAGTGATAGGACTAGTTTTGTTTCCGAGCAGTACTTC. Its translation: CAISDRTSFVSEQYF.

This clone was observed once. The chain uses TRBV19 and TRBJ2-7, with D possibly being TRBD2 (6 bases). The length of the CDR3 is 14 residues. The V gene's germline CDR1 is LNHDA and CDR2 SQIVND (reference sequence). V gave up 4 bases and J gave up 1 base, with 11 bases separating them. Written as DNA, the CDR3 is TGTGCCAGTAGTACCGGGACTGGATCCTACGAGCAGTACTTC. Translated, it gives CASSTGTGSYEQYF.

J is TRBJ1-6 and V is TRBV6-1; 11 bases agree with TRBD1. The CDR3 has 17 residues. Germline CDR1 and CDR2: MNHNS and SASEGT. V gave up 2 bases and J gave up 6 bases; unmatched junction bases: 6. CDR3 loop: CASSEYSGTGGNSPLHF. The CDR3 DNA is TGTGCCAGCAGTGAATATAGTGGGACAGGGGGTAATTCACCCCTCCACTTT.

The gene calls are TRBV21-1 and TRBJ2-7; the listed D gene, TRBD1, was not tested against the DNA. TRBV21-1 is flagged as a pseudogene. The CDR3 is 14 amino acids. The CDR3 region has the DNA TGTGCCAGCAGCAAAGAAGGGGGCCCCTACGAGCAGTACTTC. Translation gives CASSKEGGPYEQYF.

With respect to this clone: This CDR3 is also generated by other DNA sequences in the sample. The chain carries TRBV14 and TRBJ1-1, with TRBD1 as a possible D gene (5 bases). Germline-derived CDR1 and CDR2 are SGHDN and FVKESK. CDR3 size: 13 residues. V was cut by 5 bases and J by 2 bases, with 9 bases left in between. The CDR3 protein is CASSAQGNTEAFF. CDR3 nucleotide sequence: TGTGCCAGCAGCGCTCAGGGTAACACTGAAGCTTTCTTT.

The chain employs TRBV14 and TRBJ1-1; D perhaps matches TRBD1 (6 bases). The CDR3 has 12 amino acids. Germline lookup yields CDR1 SGHDN and CDR2 FVKESK. With 5 bases removed from V and 7 bases from J, the gap between germline ends came to 11 bases. CDR3 sequence (DNA): TGTGCCAGCAGCGCCCAGGGGTTTGAAGCTTTCTTT. It specifies CASSAQGFEAFF.

The rearrangement uses TRBV2 and TRBJ1-2; 7 nucleotides line up with TRBD1. Germline-derived CDR1 and CDR2 are SNHLY and FYNNEI. V was pared by 4 bases and J by 0 bases, with 2 bases of the junction left unmatched. The CDR3 runs 14 residues. The CDR3 bases are TGTGCCAGCAGTGGACAGGGCGCTAACTATGGCTACACCTTC. This gives the protein CASSGQGANYGYTF. Supplemented by reference TRBV2 and TRBJ1-2, the full variable domain reads EPEVTQTPSHQVTQMGQEVILRCVPISNHLYFYWYRQILGQKVEFLVSFYNNEISEKSEIFDDQFSVERPDGSNFTLKIRSTKLEDSAMYFCASSGQGANYGYTFGSGTRLTVV.

This chain connects TRBV27 to TRBJ1-1; weak D call: TRBD1 (6 bases). CDR1 is MNHEY and CDR2 is SMNVEV in the germline V gene (reference sequence). This CDR3 has 15 amino acids. Trimming shortened V by 3 bases and J by 0 bases, and 11 bases separated the two germline ends. The CDR3 here is CASSFVRDMNTEAFF. In nucleotides, the CDR3 is TGTGCCAGCAGTTTTGTCCGGGACATGAACACTGAAGCTTTCTTT.

This clone showed up just a few times. The V call is TRBV9, the J call TRBJ2-3, with D uncertain. CDR3 size: 13 residues. Per germline, CDR1 SGDLS and CDR2 YYNGEE. V lost 0 bases and J 14 bases, leaving 16 bases between the germline ends. The CDR3, as DNA: TGTGCCAGCAGCGTAGATCCGGCCTCAGGCCGGTATTTT. It codes for CASSVDPASGRYF.

The sample holds a few counts of this clone. This chain uses TRBV28 with TRBJ1-2; 9 nucleotides line up with TRBD1. V shed 11 bases, J shed 8 bases, and the junction held 18 bases outside the gene matches. Germline loops: CDR1 MDHEN, CDR2 SYDVKM. This CDR3 is built from 15 residues. The CDR3 nucleotides are TGTGCCGGGGGGACCGGGACAGGGACCATCGGGGGCTACACCTTC. The encoded protein is CAGGTGTGTIGGYTF.

The V gene is TRBV6-6, the J gene TRBJ1-2; the D gene is possibly TRBD1 (6 bases). The CDR3 runs 15 residues. V was shortened by 4 bases and J by 6 bases, with 18 bases between the two germline ends. The germline V gene has CDR1 MNHNY and CDR2 SVGAGI (reference sequence). The CDR3 here is CASSFSGTSQNGYTF. The CDR3 DNA is TGTGCCAGCAGTTTCTCCGGGACATCCCAAAATGGCTACACCTTC.

This CDR3 is CASNQDSRQPQHF. CDR3 nucleotide sequence: TGTGCCAGTAATCAAGACAGTAGACAGCCCCAGCATTTT. V usage is TRBV19 and J usage is TRBJ1-5; tentatively, D is TRBD1 (5 bases). This CDR3 is 13 amino acids long. The germline V gene has CDR1 LNHDA and CDR2 SQIVND (reference sequence). Trimming stripped 7 bases from V and 7 bases from J, with 14 bases between.

The gene calls are TRBV23-1 and TRBJ1-2; D unresolved. TRBV23-1 is an ORF for which the function is uncertain. The CDR3 is 18 residues long. V shed 0 bases and J shed 0 bases, with 17 bases lying between them. This chain's CDR3 is CASSQSSGRPPTNYGYTF. CDR3 bases: TGCGCCAGCAGTCAATCGAGTGGCAGGCCACCCACTAACTATGGCTACACCTTC.

V and J are TRBV4-2 and TRBJ2-7; maybe TRBD2 (6 bases). The CDR3 loop spans 14 amino acids. Germline CDR1 reads LGHNA; CDR2 reads YNFKEQ. The V gene lost 1 base and the J gene lost 2 bases, with 9 bases spanning the gap. CDR3 sequence reads: CASSQGWGAYEQYF. The CDR3 DNA is TGTGCCAGCAGCCAAGGATGGGGGGCCTACGAGCAGTACTTC.

The CDR3 DNA reads TGTGCCAGCAGCGCATATCAGGGGAGCCAGCCCCAGCATTTT. Translated, it gives CASSAYQGSQPQHF. V and J are TRBV9 and TRBJ1-5; a weak D match, TRBD1 (6 bases). Germline loops: CDR1 SGDLS, CDR2 YYNGEE. The CDR3 length is 14 residues. Trimming shortened V by 3 bases and J by 7 bases, and 14 bases separated the two germline ends.

This sequence joins TRBV11-2 and TRBJ2-7, with D possibly being TRBD1 (6 bases). This CDR3 has 16 amino acids. CDR1 SGHAT and CDR2 FQNNGV come from the germline V gene. V lost 6 bases and J 0 bases, leaving 18 bases between the germline ends. The CDR3 loop is CASRHTTQGSSYEQYF. The CDR3 bases are TGTGCCAGCAGGCACACGACACAGGGAAGCTCCTACGAGCAGTACTTC.

This sequence joins TRBV29-1 and TRBJ2-1, with TRBD2 as a possible D gene (6 bases). V was clipped by 4 bases and J by 3 bases, with 10 bases between them. Germline V gene sequence: CDR1 SQVTM, CDR2 ANQGSEA. This CDR3 contains 13 residues. The CDR3 is CSVGGGNYNEQFF. The CDR3 bases are TGCAGCGTTGGGGGAGGCAACTACAATGAGCAGTTCTTC.

The chain couples TRBV19 to TRBJ1-1; 12 positions match TRBD1. The germline V gene encodes CDR1 LNHDA and CDR2 SQIVND (reference sequence). This CDR3 contains 14 residues. V dropped 4 bases and J dropped 4; count of bases not matched to a gene: 1. The CDR3 DNA is TGTGCCAGTAGTAGGGGACAGGGGGCCACTGAAGCTTTCTTT. It is translated as CASSRGQGATEAFF.

This clone was found a few times. The V and J genes are TRBV20-1 and TRBJ1-5; D remains ambiguous. V lost 4 bases to trimming and J lost 9 bases, with 13 bases between them. CDR1 DFQATT and CDR2 SNEGSKA come from the germline V gene (reference sequence). This CDR3 is 12 amino acids long. Here the CDR3 reads CSATDGSWPQHF. CDR3 nucleotide sequence: TGCAGTGCTACTGACGGTTCGTGGCCCCAGCATTTT.

CDR3: CASPKVEGRNTEAFF. CDR3 bases: TGTGCCAGCCCGAAAGTGGAGGGCCGGAACACTGAAGCTTTCTTT. This chain uses TRBV6-5 with TRBJ1-1; D not resolved. The V and J ends lost 8 bases and 1 base respectively, with 17 bases between them. Germline CDR1 reads MNHEY; CDR2 reads SVGAGI. This CDR3 spans 15 amino acids.

V gene TRBV7-7 combines with J gene TRBJ2-5, with 10 bases aligning to TRBD1. Losses at the gene ends were 5 bases for V and 4 bases for J; bases not matched to a gene: 7. This CDR3 is 15 amino acids long. Germline V gives CDR1 SSHAT, CDR2 FNYEAQ (reference sequence). The DNA for the CDR3 is TGTGCCAGCAGCCCGCGACAGGGGGCAACAGAGACCCAGTACTTC. Translating it yields CASSPRQGATETQYF.

The chain recombines TRBV7-9 with TRBJ1-2, with 9 bases identical to TRBD1. Per the germline V gene, CDR1 is SEHNR and CDR2 is FQNEAQ (reference sequence). The CDR3 has 13 amino acids. V gave up 7 bases and J gave up 5 bases; unmatched junction bases: 5. The CDR3 region is CASTQGAGYGYTF. As DNA, the CDR3 is TGTGCCAGCACACAGGGGGCAGGGTATGGCTACACCTTC. Filled out from reference TRBV7-9 and TRBJ1-2, the complete variable domain reads DTGVSQNPRHKITKRGQNVTFRCDPISEHNRLYWYRQTLGQGPEFLTYFQNEAQLEKSRLLSDRFSAERPKGSFSTLEIQRTEQGDSAMYLCASTQGAGYGYTFGSGTRLTVV.

This rearrangement joins TRBV2 to TRBJ2-7; D is perhaps TRBD1 (5 bases). There are 12 residues in the CDR3. Germline V lookup: CDR1 SNHLY, CDR2 FYNNEI. Trimming removed 5 bases at V and 4 bases at J, with 9 bases between. The CDR3: CASSRRQYEQYF. CDR3 coding DNA: TGTGCCAGCAGTCGGAGACAGTACGAGCAGTACTTC.

The chain is built from TRBV10-3 and TRBJ1-5; TRBD1 is a possible D gene (5 bases). Germline loops: CDR1 ENHRY, CDR2 SYGVKD. Trimming took off 5 bases at V and 4 bases at J, with 12 bases between the two ends. CDR3 length: 14 residues. CDR3 residues: CAISSTEDNQPQHF. The CDR3 DNA sequence: TGTGCCATCAGTTCGACAGAAGATAATCAGCCCCAGCATTTT.